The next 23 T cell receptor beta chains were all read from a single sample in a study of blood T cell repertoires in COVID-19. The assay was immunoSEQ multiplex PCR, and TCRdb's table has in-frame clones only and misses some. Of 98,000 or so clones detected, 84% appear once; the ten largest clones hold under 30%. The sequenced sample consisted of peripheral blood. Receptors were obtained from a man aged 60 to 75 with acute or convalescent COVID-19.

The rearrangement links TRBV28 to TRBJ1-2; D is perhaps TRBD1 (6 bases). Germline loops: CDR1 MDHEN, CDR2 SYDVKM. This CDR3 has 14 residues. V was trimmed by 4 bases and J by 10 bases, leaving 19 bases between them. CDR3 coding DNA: TGTGCCAGCAGTTCTAGACAGGTCTTAAAGCCCTACACCTTC. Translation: CASSSRQVLKPYTF.

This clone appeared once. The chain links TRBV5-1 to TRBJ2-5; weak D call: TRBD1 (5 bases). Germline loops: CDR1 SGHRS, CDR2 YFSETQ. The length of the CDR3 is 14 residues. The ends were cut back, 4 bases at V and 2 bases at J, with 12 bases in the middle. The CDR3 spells CASSPSTAQETQYF. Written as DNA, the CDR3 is TGCGCCAGCAGCCCCTCGACAGCTCAAGAGACCCAGTACTTC.

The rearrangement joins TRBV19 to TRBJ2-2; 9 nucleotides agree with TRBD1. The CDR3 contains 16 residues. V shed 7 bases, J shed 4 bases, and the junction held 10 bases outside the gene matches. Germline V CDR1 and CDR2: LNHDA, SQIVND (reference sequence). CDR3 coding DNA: TGTGCCAGTACCCCCCGGACAGGGGTCGGCACCGGGGAGCTGTTTTTT. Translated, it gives CASTPRTGVGTGELFF. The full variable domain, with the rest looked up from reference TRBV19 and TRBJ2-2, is DGGITQSPKYLFRKEGQNVTLSCEQNLNHDAMYWYRQDPGQGLRLIYYSQIVNDFQKGDIAEGYSVSREKKESFPLTVTSAQKNPTAFYLCASTPRTGVGTGELFFGEGSRLTVL.

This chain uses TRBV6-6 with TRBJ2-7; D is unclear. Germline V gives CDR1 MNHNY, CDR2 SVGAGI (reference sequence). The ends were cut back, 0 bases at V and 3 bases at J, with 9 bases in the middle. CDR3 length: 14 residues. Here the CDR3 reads CASSYSSTVYEQYF. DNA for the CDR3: TGTGCCAGCAGTTACTCTAGTACAGTCTACGAGCAGTACTTC.

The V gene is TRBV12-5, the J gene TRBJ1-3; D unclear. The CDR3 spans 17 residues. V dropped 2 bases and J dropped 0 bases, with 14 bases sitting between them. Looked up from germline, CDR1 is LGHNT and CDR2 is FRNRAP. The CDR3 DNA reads TGTGCTAGTGGTTTGTATCCGGGTAGGAGCTCTGGAAACACCATATATTTT. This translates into CASGLYPGRSSGNTIYF.

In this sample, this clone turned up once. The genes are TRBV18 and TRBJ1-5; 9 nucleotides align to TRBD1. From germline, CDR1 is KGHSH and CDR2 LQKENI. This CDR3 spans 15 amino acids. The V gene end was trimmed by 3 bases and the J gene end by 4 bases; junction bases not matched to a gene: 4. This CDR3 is CASSPMDRGNQPQHF. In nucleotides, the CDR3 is TGTGCCAGCTCACCCATGGACAGGGGAAATCAGCCCCAGCATTTT. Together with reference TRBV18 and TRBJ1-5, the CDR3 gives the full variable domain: NAGVMQNPRHLVRRRGQEARLRCSPMKGHSHVYWYRQLPEEGLKFMVYLQKENIIDESGMPKERFSAEFPKEGPSILRIQQVVRGDSAAYFCASSPMDRGNQPQHFGDGTRLSIL.

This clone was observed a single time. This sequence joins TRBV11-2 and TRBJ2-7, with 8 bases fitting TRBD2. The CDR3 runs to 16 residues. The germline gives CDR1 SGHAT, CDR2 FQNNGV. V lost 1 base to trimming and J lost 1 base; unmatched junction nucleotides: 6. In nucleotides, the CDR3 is TGTGCCAGCAGCTTAGTTGGCGGGAGGACTTCCTACGAGCAGTACTTC. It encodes CASSLVGGRTSYEQYF.

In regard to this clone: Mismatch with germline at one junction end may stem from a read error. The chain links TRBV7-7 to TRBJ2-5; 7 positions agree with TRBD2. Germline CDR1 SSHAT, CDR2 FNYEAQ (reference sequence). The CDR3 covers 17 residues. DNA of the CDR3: TGTGCTAGCAGCTTAGTGGCGTCCTTCGGGGGGAAAGAGACCCAGTACTTC. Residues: CASSLVASFGGKETQYF.

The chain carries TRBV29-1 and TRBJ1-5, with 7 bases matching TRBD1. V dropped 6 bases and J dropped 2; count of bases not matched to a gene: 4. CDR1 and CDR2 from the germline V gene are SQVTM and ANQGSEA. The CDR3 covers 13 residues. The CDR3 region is CSVRGTGNQPQHF. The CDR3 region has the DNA TGCAGCGTGAGGGGGACAGGCAATCAGCCCCAGCATTTT.

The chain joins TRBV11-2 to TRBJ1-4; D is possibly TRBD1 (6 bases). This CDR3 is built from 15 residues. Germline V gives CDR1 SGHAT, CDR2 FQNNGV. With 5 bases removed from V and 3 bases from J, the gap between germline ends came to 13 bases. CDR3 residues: CASSPYRAPNEKLFF. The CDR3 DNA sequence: TGTGCCAGCAGCCCCTACAGGGCCCCTAATGAAAAACTGTTTTTT.

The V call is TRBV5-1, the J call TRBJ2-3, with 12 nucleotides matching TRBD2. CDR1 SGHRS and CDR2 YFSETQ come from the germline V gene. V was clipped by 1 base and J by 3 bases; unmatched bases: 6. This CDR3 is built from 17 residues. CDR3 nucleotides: TGCGCCAGCAGCTTGAAAATAGGGACTAGCGGGACAGATACGCAGTATTTT. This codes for CASSLKIGTSGTDTQYF. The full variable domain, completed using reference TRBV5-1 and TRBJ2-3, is KAGVTQTPRYLIKTRGQQVTLSCSPISGHRSVSWYQQTPGQGLQFLFEYFSETQRNKGNFPGRFSGRQFSNSRSEMNVSTLELGDSALYLCASSLKIGTSGTDTQYFGPGTRLTVL.

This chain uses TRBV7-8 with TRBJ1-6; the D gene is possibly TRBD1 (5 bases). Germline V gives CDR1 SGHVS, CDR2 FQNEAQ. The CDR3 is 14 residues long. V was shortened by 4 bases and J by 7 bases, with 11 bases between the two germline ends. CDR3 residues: CASSYTGENSPLHF. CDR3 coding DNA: TGTGCCAGCAGCTACACAGGAGAGAATTCACCCCTCCACTTT.

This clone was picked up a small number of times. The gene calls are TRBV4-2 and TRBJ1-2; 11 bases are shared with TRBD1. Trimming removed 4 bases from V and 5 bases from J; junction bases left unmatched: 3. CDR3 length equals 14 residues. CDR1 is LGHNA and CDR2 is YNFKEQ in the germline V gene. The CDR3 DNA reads TGTGCCAGCAGCCCCGGGGACAGGGGGTATGGCTACACCTTC. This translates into CASSPGDRGYGYTF.

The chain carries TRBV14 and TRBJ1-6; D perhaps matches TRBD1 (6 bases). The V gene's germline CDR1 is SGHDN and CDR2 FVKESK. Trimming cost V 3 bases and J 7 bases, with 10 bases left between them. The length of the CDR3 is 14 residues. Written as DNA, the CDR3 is TGTGCCAGCAGCCAGGCAGGGGTCAATTCACCCCTCCACTTT. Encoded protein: CASSQAGVNSPLHF.

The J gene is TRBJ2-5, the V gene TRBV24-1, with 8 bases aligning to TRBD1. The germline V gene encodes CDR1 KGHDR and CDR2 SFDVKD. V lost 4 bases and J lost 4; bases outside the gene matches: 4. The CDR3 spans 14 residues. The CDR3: CATSDSGGIETQYF. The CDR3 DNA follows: TGTGCCACCAGTGACTCAGGGGGCATAGAGACCCAGTACTTC.

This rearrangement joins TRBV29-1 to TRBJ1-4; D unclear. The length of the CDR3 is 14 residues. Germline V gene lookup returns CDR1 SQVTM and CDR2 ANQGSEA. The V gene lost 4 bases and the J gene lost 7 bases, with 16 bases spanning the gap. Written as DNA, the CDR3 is TGCAGCGTTGTGGTGGAGGCTGAGGGTGAAAAACTGTTTTTT. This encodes CSVVVEAEGEKLFF.

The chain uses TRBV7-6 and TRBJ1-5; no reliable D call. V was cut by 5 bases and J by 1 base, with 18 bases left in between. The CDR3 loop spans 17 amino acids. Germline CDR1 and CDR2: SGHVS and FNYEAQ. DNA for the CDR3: TGTGCCAGCAGCCTATTCGTGTCAGCGGTCAGCAATCAGCCCCAGCATTTT. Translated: CASSLFVSAVSNQPQHF. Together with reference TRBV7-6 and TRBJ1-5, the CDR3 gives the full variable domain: GAGVSQSPRYKVTKRGQDVALRCDPISGHVSLYWYRQALGQGPEFLTYFNYEAQQDKSGLPNDRFSAERPEGSISTLTIQRTEQRDSAMYRCASSLFVSAVSNQPQHFGDGTRLSIL.

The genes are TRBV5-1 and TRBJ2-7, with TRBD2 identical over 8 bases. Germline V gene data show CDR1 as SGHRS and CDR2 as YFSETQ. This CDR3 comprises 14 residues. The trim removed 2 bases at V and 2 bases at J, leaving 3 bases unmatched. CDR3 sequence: CASSFNGRAYEQYF. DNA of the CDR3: TGCGCCAGCAGCTTCAACGGGAGGGCCTACGAGCAGTACTTC.

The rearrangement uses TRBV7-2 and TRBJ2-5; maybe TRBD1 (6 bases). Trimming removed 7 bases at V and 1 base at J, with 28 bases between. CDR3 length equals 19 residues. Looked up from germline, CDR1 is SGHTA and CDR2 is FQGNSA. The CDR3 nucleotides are TGTGCCAGCACCTTGCGGTGGGGCGTGGGAATACAGGGCCAAGAGACCCAGTACTTC. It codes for CASTLRWGVGIQGQETQYF.

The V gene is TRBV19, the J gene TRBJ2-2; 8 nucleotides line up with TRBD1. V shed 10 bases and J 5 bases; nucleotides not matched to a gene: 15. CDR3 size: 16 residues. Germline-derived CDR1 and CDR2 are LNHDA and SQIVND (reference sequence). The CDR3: CANPEPDRVITGELFF. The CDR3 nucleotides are TGTGCCAACCCAGAACCGGACAGGGTAATTACCGGGGAGCTGTTTTTT.

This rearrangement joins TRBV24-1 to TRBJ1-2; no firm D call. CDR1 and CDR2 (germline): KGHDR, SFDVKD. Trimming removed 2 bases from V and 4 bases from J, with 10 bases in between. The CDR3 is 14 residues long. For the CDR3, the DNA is TGTGCCACCAGTGATTCCAGGAACCCCTATGGCTACACCTTC. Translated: CATSDSRNPYGYTF.

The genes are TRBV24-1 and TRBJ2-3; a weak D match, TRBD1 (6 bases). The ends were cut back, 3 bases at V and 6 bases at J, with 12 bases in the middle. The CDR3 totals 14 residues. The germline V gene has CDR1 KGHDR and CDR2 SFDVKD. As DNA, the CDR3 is TGTGCCACCAGTGATCTTACAGGGCTGGATACGCAGTATTTT. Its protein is CATSDLTGLDTQYF.

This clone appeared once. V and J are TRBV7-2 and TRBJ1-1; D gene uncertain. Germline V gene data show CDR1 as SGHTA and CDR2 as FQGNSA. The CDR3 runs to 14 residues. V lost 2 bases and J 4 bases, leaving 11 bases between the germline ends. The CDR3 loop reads CASSLLPPGTEAFF. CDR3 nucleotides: TGTGCCAGCAGCTTACTCCCTCCAGGCACTGAAGCTTTCTTT.